One and the same sample provided the 32 T cell receptor beta chains below, sequenced in a study of glioma-infiltrating T cells after dendritic cell vaccination (TCRdb year 2016). Library method: the immunoSEQ multiplex PCR assay. Sourced from immuneACCESS, this table was stored by TCRdb with only in-frame sequences that have V and J called. A share of the clones is absent; for the studies checked, an unresolved V gene accounts for under half, and the remainder has no known explanation. The sample yields tens of thousands of clones; about 80% were counted once. About 2% of the sample is in the top ten clones. The sample was blood, taken before dendritic cell vaccination. The receptors originated from a human donor with glioblastoma.

V is TRBV6-5 and J is TRBJ1-5; the D is unclear. The CDR3 contains 14 residues. Trimming stripped 6 bases from V and 2 bases from J, with 11 bases between. Per germline, CDR1 MNHEY and CDR2 SVGAGI. CDR3 DNA: TGTGCCAGCAGCCTCGTCCCTGGCAATCAGCCCCAGCATTTT. Amino acid sequence: CASSLVPGNQPQHF.

The chain links TRBV5-4 to TRBJ1-5; 8 positions match TRBD1. V shed 7 bases, J shed 5 bases, and the junction held 14 bases outside the gene matches. Germline loops: CDR1 SGHNT, CDR2 YYREEE (reference sequence). This CDR3 region has 16 residues. The CDR3: CASPLQQGDTYQPQHF. The CDR3 DNA reads TGTGCCAGCCCCTTACAACAGGGGGATACTTATCAGCCCCAGCATTTT.

The V call is TRBV28, the J call TRBJ1-2, with TRBD1 matching over 9 bases. The V gene's germline CDR1 is MDHEN and CDR2 SYDVKM. The ends lost 5 bases at V and 1 base at J; junction bases unmatched: 8. The CDR3 totals 16 residues. Written as DNA, the CDR3 is TGTGCCAGCAGTACACAGGGGGCGGGGTTTAACTATGGCTACACCTTC. Its translation is CASSTQGAGFNYGYTF.

J is TRBJ2-3 and V is TRBV19; 10 positions agree with TRBD2. The trim removed 5 bases at V and 4 bases at J, leaving 9 bases unmatched. Germline-derived CDR1 and CDR2 are LNHDA and SQIVND (reference sequence). The CDR3 contains 16 residues. CDR3 sequence reads: CASSPLAGAGADTQYF. The DNA for the CDR3 is TGTGCCAGTAGTCCGCTAGCGGGAGCGGGGGCAGATACGCAGTATTTT.

The chain couples TRBV27 to TRBJ2-2; 10 bases fit TRBD2. V lost 5 bases and J lost 6; bases outside the gene matches: 15. The CDR3 is made up of 18 amino acids. The V gene's germline CDR1 is MNHEY and CDR2 SMNVEV (reference sequence). The CDR3 protein is CASSRHLAGVGMAGELFF. CDR3 coding DNA: TGTGCCAGCAGTAGACATCTAGCGGGAGTCGGTATGGCCGGGGAGCTGTTTTTT.

V and J are TRBV18 and TRBJ2-5; unclear D gene. V was cut by 5 bases and J by 2 bases, with 6 bases left in between. This CDR3 region has 12 residues. CDR1 and CDR2 (germline): KGHSH, LQKENI. The CDR3 coding sequence is TGTGCCAGCTCATCTAGGCAAGAGACCCAGTACTTC. It is translated as CASSSRQETQYF.

In this sample, this clone turned up once. The chain couples TRBV5-4 to TRBJ1-5, with 7 positions matching TRBD1. Germline V lookup: CDR1 SGHNT, CDR2 YYREEE (reference sequence). This CDR3 contains 15 residues. V shed 0 bases, J shed 7 bases, and the junction held 7 bases outside the gene matches. CDR3 sequence (DNA): TGTGCCAGCAGCTTGGGAGGGGGCGCAGGGCAGCCCCAGCATTTT. Residues: CASSLGGGAGQPQHF.

This chain links TRBV25-1 with TRBJ1-2; no reliable D call. This CDR3 region has 11 residues. From germline, CDR1 is MGHDK and CDR2 SYGVNS. Trimming took off 0 bases at V and 6 bases at J, with 2 bases between the two ends. The CDR3 DNA is TGTGCCAGCAGTGAATACAATGGCTACACCTTC. Protein: CASSEYNGYTF.

The chain is built from TRBV15 and TRBJ1-5, with D unresolved. Deletions cut 3 bases from V and 3 bases from J, with 18 bases between. This CDR3 has 17 residues. The germline CDR1 and CDR2 sequences are LNHNV and YYDKDF (reference sequence). CDR3 in amino acids: CATSSTTGRPFNQPQHF. The CDR3 DNA follows: TGTGCCACCAGCAGCACGACCGGGAGACCCTTCAATCAGCCCCAGCATTTT.

The CDR3 loop reads CASRENLGTGSSGNTIYF. CDR3 coding DNA: TGTGCCAGCAGGGAAAACTTAGGGACAGGCTCTTCTGGAAACACCATATATTTT. This sequence joins TRBV7-9 and TRBJ1-3; 8 bases agree with TRBD1. The CDR3 is made up of 18 amino acids. V gave up 6 bases and J gave up 1 base; unmatched junction bases: 14. Germline loops: CDR1 SEHNR, CDR2 FQNEAQ (reference sequence).

This clone was observed a single time. This chain joins TRBV5-6 and TRBJ2-5, with TRBD2 matching over 7 bases. This CDR3 is built from 13 residues. With 6 bases clipped from V and 2 bases from J, the junction kept 4 bases outside the gene matches. Looked up from germline, CDR1 is SGHDT and CDR2 is YYEEEE. The CDR3 nucleotides are TGTGCCAGCATTAGCGGGCGGCAAGAGACCCAGTACTTC. Its protein product is CASISGRQETQYF.

This clone was detected once. V usage is TRBV2 and J usage is TRBJ1-2, with 7 bases identical to TRBD1. The CDR3 runs to 12 residues. Germline CDR1 and CDR2: SNHLY and FYNNEI. With 6 bases clipped from V and 7 bases from J, the junction kept 5 bases outside the gene matches. Here the CDR3 reads CASRTQGGGYTF. The CDR3 DNA follows: TGTGCCAGCAGGACTCAGGGGGGTGGCTACACCTTC.

The chain is built from TRBV6-1 and TRBJ2-2, with 11 bases that match TRBD2. CDR3 length equals 17 residues. The junction had 7 bases not matched to a gene; V was cut back by 4 bases and J by 3 bases. CDR1 is MNHNS, CDR2 SASEGT, per germline. The CDR3 sequence is CASSGGLAGGHTGELFF. CDR3 DNA sequence: TGTGCCAGCAGTGGAGGGTTAGCGGGAGGGCACACCGGGGAGCTGTTTTTT.

CDR3 region: CASSRSGFTYEQYV. CDR3 sequence (DNA): TGTGCCAGCAGTCGTAGCGGGTTCACCTACGAGCAGTACGTC. The chain links TRBV28 to TRBJ2-7; 7 bases are shared with TRBD2. V gave up 5 bases and J gave up 2 bases; unmatched junction bases: 6. The CDR3 loop spans 14 amino acids. Germline V gives CDR1 MDHEN, CDR2 SYDVKM.

The rearrangement links TRBV23-1 to TRBJ2-3, with 9 bases that match TRBD2. TRBV23-1 is treated as an ORF (open reading frame) with a function not yet certain. V lost 1 base and J lost 4; bases outside the gene matches: 6. CDR3 length: 16 amino acids. CDR3 protein: CASSQWPGTSSDTQYF. For the CDR3, the DNA is TGCGCCAGCAGTCAATGGCCCGGGACTAGCTCAGATACGCAGTATTTT.

Worth noting for this clone: Other DNA sequences from this sample encode an identical CDR3 as well. The J gene is TRBJ2-3, the V gene TRBV6-4; 8 positions agree with TRBD2. CDR1 is MRHNA, CDR2 SNTAGT, per germline. The junction had 4 bases not matched to a gene; V was cut back by 5 bases and J by 3 bases. The CDR3 contains 14 residues. The CDR3 DNA reads TGTGCCAGCAGTACCCGGGGGGGAACAGATACGCAGTATTTT. It is translated as CASSTRGGTDTQYF.

This clone was seen once. The V call is TRBV9, the J call TRBJ2-3, with 9 bases aligning to TRBD2. The CDR3 runs 16 residues. The V segment lost 1 base and the J segment 4 bases; nucleotides outside the gene matches: 7. Germline CDR1 is SGDLS and CDR2 is YYNGEE. CDR3 DNA sequence: TGTGCCAGCAGCGTACTGGGCGGGAGGGGGTCAGATACGCAGTATTTT. Translating it yields CASSVLGGRGSDTQYF.

The rearrangement uses TRBV11-2 and TRBJ1-5; 9 positions match TRBD1. The J segment lost 3 bases and the V segment lost 6 bases, leaving 6 bases of the junction unmatched. The CDR3 runs 15 residues. Looked up from germline, CDR1 is SGHAT and CDR2 is FQNNGV. The chain's CDR3 is CASSSDRGSNQPQHF. In nucleotides, the CDR3 is TGTGCCAGCAGTTCGGACAGGGGTTCCAATCAGCCCCAGCATTTT.

The chain combines TRBV10-3 with TRBJ2-5, with D possibly TRBD1 on 6 matching bases. The germline CDR1 and CDR2 sequences are ENHRY and SYGVKD. This CDR3 region has 15 residues. V shed 10 bases and J shed 4 bases, with 22 bases lying between them. Here the CDR3 reads CATKPKTGWGETQYF. The CDR3 bases are TGTGCCACCAAACCGAAGACAGGTTGGGGAGAGACCCAGTACTTC.

The chain uses TRBV7-7 and TRBJ2-3; 10 bases align to TRBD1. Germline V gene sequence: CDR1 SSHAT, CDR2 FNYEAQ (reference sequence). V shed 5 bases, J shed 5 bases, and the junction held 7 bases outside the gene matches. The CDR3 contains 15 residues. The DNA of the CDR3 is TGTGCCAGCAGCGCCGGGACAGGGGTAGGAGATACGCAGTATTTT. This gives the protein CASSAGTGVGDTQYF.

The chain is built from TRBV5-1 and TRBJ2-1, with 7 bases fitting TRBD2. V was clipped by 0 bases and J by 8 bases; unmatched bases: 8. Germline CDR1 SGHRS, CDR2 YFSETQ. The CDR3 is 15 residues long. DNA for the CDR3: TGCGCCAGCAGCTTGGAGGGGAGGGGAAGCTATGAGCAGTTCTTC. Its translation is CASSLEGRGSYEQFF.

The chain uses TRBV5-4 and TRBJ2-7, with D possibly matching TRBD2 (7 bases). The germline V gene has CDR1 SGHNT and CDR2 YYREEE (reference sequence). The CDR3 extends over 14 amino acids. V gave up 0 bases and J gave up 6 bases, with 13 bases separating them. In nucleotides, the CDR3 is TGTGCCAGCAGCTTGGATAGGGGGGGCCGCGAGCAGTACGTC. This sequence encodes CASSLDRGGREQYV.

This clone was recorded only once. The genes are TRBV2 and TRBJ1-2, with D tentatively TRBD1 (6 bases). Germline V gene sequence: CDR1 SNHLY, CDR2 FYNNEI. Trimming took off 6 bases at V and 8 bases at J, with 16 bases between the two ends. The CDR3 contains 13 residues. This chain's CDR3 is CASRKGDGGGYTF. Written as DNA, the CDR3 is TGTGCCAGCAGGAAGGGGGACGGCGGCGGCTACACCTTC.

V and J are TRBV19 and TRBJ2-3; D uncertain. In germline, CDR1 is LNHDA, CDR2 SQIVND (reference sequence). Trimming cost V 4 bases and J 4 bases, with 6 bases left between them. The CDR3 has 12 residues. Written as DNA, the CDR3 is TGTGCCAGTAGTACAACAGCAGATACGCAGTATTTT. Its translation is CASSTTADTQYF. Variable domain in full (rest from reference TRBV19 and TRBJ2-3): DGGITQSPKYLFRKEGQNVTLSCEQNLNHDAMYWYRQDPGQGLRLIYYSQIVNDFQKGDIAEGYSVSREKKESFPLTVTSAQKNPTAFYLCASSTTADTQYFGPGTRLTVL.

J is TRBJ1-1 and V is TRBV5-1, with D hard to call. Trimming removed 4 bases at V and 1 base at J, with 8 bases between. Germline V CDR1 and CDR2: SGHRS, YFSETQ. The CDR3 runs 13 residues. The CDR3 DNA is TGCGCCAGCAGCCCCGGGGAGAACACTGAAGCTTTCTTT. It encodes CASSPGENTEAFF.

The rearrangement links TRBV5-4 to TRBJ2-7, with D possibly being TRBD2 (6 bases). This CDR3 is 17 amino acids long. V shed 2 bases and J shed 2 bases, with 20 bases lying between them. Germline V gene lookup returns CDR1 SGHNT and CDR2 YYREEE (reference sequence). The CDR3 DNA reads as TGTGCCAGCAGCTTCCTCCGGGGGAGCGGCCCAACCTACGAGCAGTACTTC. Its translation is CASSFLRGSGPTYEQYF.

The CDR3 DNA sequence: TGTGCCAGCAAAGGACGGGCGGGGACAGATACGCAGTATTTT. Protein product: CASKGRAGTDTQYF. This sequence joins TRBV6-1 and TRBJ2-3; tentatively, D is TRBD2 (6 bases). The CDR3 contains 14 residues. Between the trimmed V and J ends, which lost 7 bases and 3 bases, there was a span of 14 bases. Germline lookup yields CDR1 MNHNS and CDR2 SASEGT.

V is TRBV27 and J is TRBJ1-3; TRBD1 matches 8 bases. Germline assignment: CDR1 MNHEY and CDR2 SMNVEV (reference sequence). V trimming: 6 bases; J trimming: 0 bases; junction bases outside the gene matches: 10. The CDR3 contains 17 residues. The CDR3 protein is CASRHQNRGDSGNTIYF. The CDR3 DNA is TGTGCCAGCAGGCACCAAAACAGGGGGGACTCTGGAAACACCATATATTTT.

The V and J genes are TRBV11-2 and TRBJ2-2; D is unresolved. The CDR3 has 15 amino acids. Germline V gene lookup returns CDR1 SGHAT and CDR2 FQNNGV. Trimming shortened V by 5 bases and J by 1 base, and 11 bases separated the two germline ends. This chain's CDR3 is CASSPGQVNTGELFF. DNA of the CDR3: TGTGCCAGCAGCCCCGGCCAGGTGAACACCGGGGAGCTGTTTTTT.

The rearrangement links TRBV14 to TRBJ2-5; the D gene is possibly TRBD2 (6 bases). The V and J ends lost 3 bases and 4 bases respectively, with 12 bases between them. CDR3 length equals 14 residues. Germline lookup yields CDR1 SGHDN and CDR2 FVKESK. CDR3 nucleotide sequence: TGTGCCAGCAGCCAGGATTACGGGAGAGAGACCCAGTACTTC. Encoded protein: CASSQDYGRETQYF.

J is TRBJ1-4 and V is TRBV19, with 8 bases fitting TRBD1. Per the germline V gene, CDR1 is LNHDA and CDR2 is SQIVND (reference sequence). CDR3 length: 15 amino acids. The junction had 12 bases not matched to a gene; V was cut back by 7 bases and J by 8 bases. The CDR3 region is CASKRKGQVHEKLFF. DNA of the CDR3: TGTGCCAGTAAGAGGAAGGGACAGGTCCACGAAAAACTGTTTTTT. Drawing the rest from reference TRBV19 and TRBJ1-4, the complete variable domain is DGGITQSPKYLFRKEGQNVTLSCEQNLNHDAMYWYRQDPGQGLRLIYYSQIVNDFQKGDIAEGYSVSREKKESFPLTVTSAQKNPTAFYLCASKRKGQVHEKLFFGSGTQLSVL.

The chain couples TRBV6-1 to TRBJ2-2; a possible D gene is TRBD1 (6 bases). Per the germline V gene, CDR1 is MNHNS and CDR2 is SASEGT. The CDR3 sequence is 16 residues long. The ends were cut back, 2 bases at V and 1 base at J, with 11 bases in the middle. The CDR3 loop reads CASSESLTGNTGELFF. CDR3 DNA sequence: TGTGCCAGCAGTGAAAGCCTGACAGGGAACACCGGGGAGCTGTTTTTT.